These T cell receptor beta chains were read from a single sample in a study of graft-versus-host responses after intestinal transplantation. Only in-frame clones appear in the TCRdb table, and some are missing; sequencing was by immunoSEQ multiplex PCR. The sample includes some 120,000 clones, roughly nine tenths of them seen just once. Their recognized antigens are unknown. Source: unstimulated CD4+ T cells sorted from spleen or lymph node cells, taken before intestinal transplant. The receptors were sampled from a human donor who received an intestinal transplant. Both conserved end residues are part of each CDR3. D genes are given only for firm matches. Clone sizes are given selectively: once, few, many, or a class where the clone is expanded.

D gene	clone size	J gene	V gene	CDR3 DNA	CDR3 protein
TRBD2	.	TRBJ2-1	TRBV11-2	TGTGCCAGCAGGTTTGGTCTAGCGGGGGGGCCCCACTCCTACAATGAGCAGTTCTTC	CASRFGLAGGPHSYNEQFF
.	.	TRBJ2-5	TRBV6-6	TGTGCCAGCAGCAACCCCTCAAGACAGGCCTTACCCACCCAGTACTTC	CASSNPSRQALPTQYF
.	.	TRBJ2-7	TRBV19	TGTGCCAGTAAGGGAAACTCAGTCAACTACGAGCAGTACTTC	CASKGNSVNYEQYF
.	.	TRBJ2-2	TRBV27	TGTGCCAGCAGTAGGCAGGCGAACACCGGGGAGCTGTTTTTT	CASSRQANTGELFF
.	once	TRBJ1-5	TRBV6-1	TGTGCCAGCGAGACAGTCCTAAATCAGCCCCAGCATTTT	CASETVLNQPQHF
.	.	TRBJ1-1	TRBV2	TGTGCCACTCGACAGGTAGTTGAAGCTTTCTTT	CATRQVVEAFF
TRBD2	.	TRBJ2-7	TRBV9	TGTGCCAGCAGCCGTGTCGGGGGGGGGTCCGCGGAGCAGTACTTC	CASSRVGGGSAEQYF
.	.	TRBJ1-2	TRBV6-1	TGTGCCAGCAGTCCCCGACTCTTCTATGGCTACACCTTC	CASSPRLFYGYTF
.	once	TRBJ2-7	TRBV6-1	TGTGCCAGCAGTCCCGGGACTGCATCCTACGAGCAGTACTTC	CASSPGTASYEQYF
.	once	TRBJ1-4	TRBV4-2	TGTGCCAGCAGCCAAGAGGGGACCCAAGTGGCCAAACTGTTTTTT	CASSQEGTQVAKLFF
.	.	TRBJ1-1	TRBV7-6	TGTGCCAGCAGCTCCCTGAGGGGGACTGAAGCTTTCTTT	CASSSLRGTEAFF
.	.	TRBJ1-2	TRBV11-2	TGTGCCAGCAGCTTACAGGGAACGGATGGCTACACCTTC	CASSLQGTDGYTF
.	once	TRBJ1-2	TRBV5-1	TGCGCCAGCAGCCCGGCCCCCCGCCGTGGCTACACCTTC	CASSPAPRRGYTF
.	.	TRBJ1-3	TRBV2	TGTGCCAGCAGTGAAGCGTACACCCTCTCTGGAAACACCATATATTTT	CASSEAYTLSGNTIYF
.	.	TRBJ1-6	TRBV30	TGTGCCTGGAGTGTACGGCTTATACAGGGAGACTCACCCCTCCACTTT	CAWSVRLIQGDSPLHF
.	.	TRBJ2-1	TRBV6-1	TGTGCCAGCAGTGGGCCGGGGACAAGCTCCTACAATGAGCAGTTCTTC	CASSGPGTSSYNEQFF
TRBD2	once	TRBJ2-7	TRBV6-1	TGTGCCAGCAGTGGAGGTCCGGGGGGGTACGAGCAGTACTTC	CASSGGPGGYEQYF
.	.	TRBJ2-7	TRBV6-5	TGTGCCAGCAGGCGGACTGCCACGGACGAGCAGTACTTC	CASRRTATDEQYF
.	.	TRBJ1-1	TRBV27	TGTGCCAGCAGTTTCGTAGGCACAAGACCGAACACTGAAGCTTTCTTT	CASSFVGTRPNTEAFF
.	once	TRBJ1-3	TRBV5-1	TGCGCCAGCAGCTTGAGACCGGGACTAAGAAGCCTCTCTGGAAACACCATATATTTT	CASSLRPGLRSLSGNTIYF
.	.	TRBJ2-5	TRBV7-8	TGTGCCAGCAGTCAGGGAGAATCGACAACCACCCAAGAGACCCAGTACTTC	CASSQGESTTTQETQYF
.	once	TRBJ2-1	TRBV7-8	TGTGCCAGCAGCTTAGCGGGGTCTCATCGTTACAATGAGCAGTTCTTC	CASSLAGSHRYNEQFF
.	.	TRBJ2-2	TRBV27	TGTGCCAGCAGTTTCAGGGTTCCGGCGAACACCGGGGAGCTGTTTTTT	CASSFRVPANTGELFF
TRBD1	.	TRBJ1-2	TRBV6-6	TGTGCCAGCAGCCAAGCACAGGGGCACTATGGCTACACCTTC	CASSQAQGHYGYTF
.	.	TRBJ1-1	TRBV5-1	TGCGCCAGCAGGGCAGTTACCATGAACACTGAAGCTTTCTTT	CASRAVTMNTEAFF
.	.	TRBJ1-1	TRBV5-8	TGTGCCAGCAGCTCGTCCCAGCGGACTGAAGCTTTCTTT	CASSSSQRTEAFF
.	.	TRBJ2-5	TRBV4-1	TGCGCCAGCAGCCAAGATTGGTCCTTTGAGACCCAGTACTTC	CASSQDWSFETQYF
.	.	TRBJ2-7	TRBV14	TGTGCCAGCAGCCAAATCTCCTACGAGCAGTACTTC	CASSQISYEQYF